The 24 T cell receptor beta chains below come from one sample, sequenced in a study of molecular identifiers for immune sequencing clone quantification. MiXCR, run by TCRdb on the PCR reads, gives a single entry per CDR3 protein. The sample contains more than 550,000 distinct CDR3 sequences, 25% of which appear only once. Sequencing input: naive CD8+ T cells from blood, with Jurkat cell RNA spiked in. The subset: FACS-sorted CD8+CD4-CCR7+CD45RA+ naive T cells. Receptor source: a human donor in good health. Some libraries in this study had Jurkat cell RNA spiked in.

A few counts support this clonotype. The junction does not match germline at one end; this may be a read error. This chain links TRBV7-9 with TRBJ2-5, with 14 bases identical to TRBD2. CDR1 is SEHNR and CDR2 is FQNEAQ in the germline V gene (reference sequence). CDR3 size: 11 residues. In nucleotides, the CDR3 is TGTGCCAGCAGCTCGGGACTAGCGGGAGTCTTC. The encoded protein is CASSSGLAGVF.

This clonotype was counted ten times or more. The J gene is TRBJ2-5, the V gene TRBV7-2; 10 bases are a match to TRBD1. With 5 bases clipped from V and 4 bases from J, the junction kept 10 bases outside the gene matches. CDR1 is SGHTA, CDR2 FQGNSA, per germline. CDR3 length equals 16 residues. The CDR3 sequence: CASSAERQGARETQYF. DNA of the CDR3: TGTGCCAGCAGCGCAGAAAGACAGGGGGCGCGAGAGACCCAGTACTTC.

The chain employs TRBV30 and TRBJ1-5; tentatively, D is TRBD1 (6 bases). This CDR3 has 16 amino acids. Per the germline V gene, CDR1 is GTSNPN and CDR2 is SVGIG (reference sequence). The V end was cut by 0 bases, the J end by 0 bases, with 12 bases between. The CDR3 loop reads CAWSVGQTYSNQPQHF. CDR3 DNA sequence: TGTGCCTGGAGTGTAGGACAGACTTATAGCAATCAGCCCCAGCATTTT.

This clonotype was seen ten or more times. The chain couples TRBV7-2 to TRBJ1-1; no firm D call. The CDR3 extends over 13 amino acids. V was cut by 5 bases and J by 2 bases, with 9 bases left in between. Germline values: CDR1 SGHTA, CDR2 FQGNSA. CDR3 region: CASSLTRNTEAFF. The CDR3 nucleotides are TGTGCCAGCAGCCTGACCCGTAACACTGAAGCTTTCTTT.

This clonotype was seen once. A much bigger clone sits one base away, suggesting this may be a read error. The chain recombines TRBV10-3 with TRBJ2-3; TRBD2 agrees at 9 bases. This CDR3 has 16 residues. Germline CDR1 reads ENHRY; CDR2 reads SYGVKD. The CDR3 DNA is TGTGCCAACAGTTACGGAGTAGCGGGAGCGGGAGATACGCAGTATTTT. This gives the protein CANSYGVAGAGDTQYF.

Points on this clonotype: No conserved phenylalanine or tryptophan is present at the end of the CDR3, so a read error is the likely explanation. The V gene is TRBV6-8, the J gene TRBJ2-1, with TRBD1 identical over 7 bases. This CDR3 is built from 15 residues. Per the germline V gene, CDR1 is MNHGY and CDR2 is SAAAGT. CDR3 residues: CASSHGDRPYSEQFL. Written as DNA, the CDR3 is TGTGCCAGCAGTCATGGGGACAGACCCTACAGTGAGCAGTTCCTC.

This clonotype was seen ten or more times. The chain's CDR3 is CASSLVGGSYNEQFF. CDR3 in DNA: TGTGCCAGCAGCTTAGTCGGGGGATCCTACAATGAGCAGTTCTTC. The chain is built from TRBV11-2 and TRBJ2-1; TRBD2 might be the D (6 bases). CDR1 SGHAT and CDR2 FQNNGV come from the germline V gene. Trimming pared 1 base from V and 1 base from J, leaving 8 bases between. The CDR3 runs to 15 residues. The variable domain in full, with the rest retrieved from reference TRBV11-2 and TRBJ2-1, is EAGVAQSPRYKIIEKRQSVAFWCNPISGHATLYWYQQILGQGPKLLIQFQNNGVVDDSQLPKDRFSAERLKGVDSTLKIQPAKLEDSAVYLCASSLVGGSYNEQFFGPGTRLTVL.

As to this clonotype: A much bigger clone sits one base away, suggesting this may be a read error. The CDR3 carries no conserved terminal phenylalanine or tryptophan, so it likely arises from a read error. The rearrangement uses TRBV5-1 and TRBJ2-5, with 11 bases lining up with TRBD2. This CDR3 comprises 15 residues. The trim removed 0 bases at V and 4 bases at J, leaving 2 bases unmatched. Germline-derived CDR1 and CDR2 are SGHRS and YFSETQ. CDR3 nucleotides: TGCGCCAGCAGCTTGGGGCTAGCGGGAGGAGAGACCCAGTACCTC. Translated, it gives CASSLGLAGGETQYL.

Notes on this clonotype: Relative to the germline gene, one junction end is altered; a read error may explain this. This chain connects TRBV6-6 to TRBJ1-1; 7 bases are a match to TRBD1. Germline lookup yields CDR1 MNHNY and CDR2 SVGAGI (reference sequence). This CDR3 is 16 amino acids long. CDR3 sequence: CASTYGPGTDDQKAFF. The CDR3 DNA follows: TGTGCCAGCACTTACGGGCCCGGGACAGACGATCAAAAAGCTTTCTTT.

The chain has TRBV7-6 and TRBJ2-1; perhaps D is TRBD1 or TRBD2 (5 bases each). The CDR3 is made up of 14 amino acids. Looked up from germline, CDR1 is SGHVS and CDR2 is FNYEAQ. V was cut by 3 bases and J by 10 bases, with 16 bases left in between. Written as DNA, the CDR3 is TGTGCCAGCAGCTTGTTTGGGACGATTAACGAGCAGTTCTTC. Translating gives CASSLFGTINEQFF.

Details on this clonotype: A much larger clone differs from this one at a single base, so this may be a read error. This CDR3 is CASRLGLADAEQFF. CDR3 nucleotides: TGTGCCAGCCGACTCGGACTAGCGGATGCTGAGCAGTTCTTC. V and J are TRBV7-9 and TRBJ2-1; 10 nucleotides match TRBD2. With V trimmed by 8 bases and J by 9 bases, 10 bases remained unmatched. This CDR3 region has 14 residues. The germline gives CDR1 SEHNR, CDR2 FQNEAQ (reference sequence).

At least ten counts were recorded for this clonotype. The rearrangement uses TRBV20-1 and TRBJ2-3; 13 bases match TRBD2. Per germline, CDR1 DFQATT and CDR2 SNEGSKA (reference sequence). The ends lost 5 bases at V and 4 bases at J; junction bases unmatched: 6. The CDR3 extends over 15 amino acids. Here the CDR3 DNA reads TGCAGTGCTTCCCGGACTAGCGGGAGTGCAGATACGCAGTATTTT. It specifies CSASRTSGSADTQYF.

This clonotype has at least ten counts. CDR3 amino acids: CASSLAGEQYF. DNA of the CDR3: TGTGCCAGCAGCTTGGCCGGCGAGCAGTACTTC. The rearrangement links TRBV12-3 or TRBV12-4 to TRBJ2-7; D gene uncertain. Deletions cut 6 bases from V and 6 bases from J, with 9 bases between. The CDR3 has 11 residues.

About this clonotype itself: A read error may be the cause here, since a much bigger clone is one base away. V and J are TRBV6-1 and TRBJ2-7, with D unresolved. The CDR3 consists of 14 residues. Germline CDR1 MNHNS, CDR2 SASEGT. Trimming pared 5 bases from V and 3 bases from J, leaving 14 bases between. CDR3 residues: CASSRVTRDYEQYF. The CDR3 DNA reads TGTGCCAGCAGTCGAGTGACAAGGGACTACGAGCAGTACTTC.

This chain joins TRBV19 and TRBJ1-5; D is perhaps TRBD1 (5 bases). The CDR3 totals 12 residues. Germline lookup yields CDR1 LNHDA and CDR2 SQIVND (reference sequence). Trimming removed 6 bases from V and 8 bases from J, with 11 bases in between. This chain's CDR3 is CASRSGFEPQHF. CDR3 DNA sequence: TGTGCCAGTAGGTCAGGGTTTGAGCCCCAGCATTTT.

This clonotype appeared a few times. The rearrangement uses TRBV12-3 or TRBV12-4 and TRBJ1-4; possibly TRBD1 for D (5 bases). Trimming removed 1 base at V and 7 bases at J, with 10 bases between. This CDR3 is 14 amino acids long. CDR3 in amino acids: CASSLGGFSEKLFF. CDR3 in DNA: TGTGCCAGCAGTTTAGGGGGGTTTAGTGAAAAACTGTTTTTT.

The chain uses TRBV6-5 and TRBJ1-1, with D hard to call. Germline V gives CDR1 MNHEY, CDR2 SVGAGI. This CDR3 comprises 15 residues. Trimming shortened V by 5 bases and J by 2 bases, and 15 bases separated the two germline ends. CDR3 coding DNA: TGTGCCAGCAGTCACCGGGATAACCCAAACACTGAAGCTTTCTTT. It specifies CASSHRDNPNTEAFF.

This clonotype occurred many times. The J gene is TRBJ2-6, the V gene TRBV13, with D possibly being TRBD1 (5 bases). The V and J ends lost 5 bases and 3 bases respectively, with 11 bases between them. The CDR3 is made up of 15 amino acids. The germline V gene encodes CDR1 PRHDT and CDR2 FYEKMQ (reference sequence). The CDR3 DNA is TGTGCCAGCAGCACCCCAGGGTTTGGGGCCAACGTCCTGACTTTC. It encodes CASSTPGFGANVLTF.

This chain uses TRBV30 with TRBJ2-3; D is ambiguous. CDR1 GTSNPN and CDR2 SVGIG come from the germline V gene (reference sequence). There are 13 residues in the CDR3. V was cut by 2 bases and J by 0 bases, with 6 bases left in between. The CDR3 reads CAWSRHSTDTQYF. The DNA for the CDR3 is TGTGCCTGGAGTCGGCACAGCACAGATACGCAGTATTTT.

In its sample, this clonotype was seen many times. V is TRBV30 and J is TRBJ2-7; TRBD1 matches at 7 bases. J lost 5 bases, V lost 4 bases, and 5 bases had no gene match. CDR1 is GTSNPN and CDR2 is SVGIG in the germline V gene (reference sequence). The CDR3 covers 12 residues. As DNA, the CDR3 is TGTGCCTGGACAGGGGGTAGCAACGAGCAGTACTTC. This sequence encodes CAWTGGSNEQYF.

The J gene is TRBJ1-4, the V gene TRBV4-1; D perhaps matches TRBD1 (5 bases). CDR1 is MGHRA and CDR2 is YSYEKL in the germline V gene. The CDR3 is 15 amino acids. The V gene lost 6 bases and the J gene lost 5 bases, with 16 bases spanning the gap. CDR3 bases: TGCGCCAGCAGGCCCGGGGGGGAGAGGAATGAAAAACTGTTTTTT. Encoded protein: CASRPGGERNEKLFF.

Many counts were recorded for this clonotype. CDR3 bases: TGTGCCAGCAGCTATGTAGCGGGGGACACAGATACGCAGTATTTT. This translates into CASSYVAGDTDTQYF. The V call is TRBV7-9, the J call TRBJ2-3, with 9 bases identical to TRBD2. The junction had 4 bases not matched to a gene; V was cut back by 4 bases and J by 2 bases. The CDR3 contains 15 residues. In germline, CDR1 is SEHNR, CDR2 FQNEAQ (reference sequence).

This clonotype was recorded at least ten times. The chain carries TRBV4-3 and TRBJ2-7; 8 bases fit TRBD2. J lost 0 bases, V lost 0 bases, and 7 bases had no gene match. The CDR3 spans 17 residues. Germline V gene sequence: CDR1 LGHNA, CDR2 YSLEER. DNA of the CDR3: TGCGCCAGCAGCCAAGACCCGGGGGGGACCAGCTCCTACGAGCAGTACTTC. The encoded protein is CASSQDPGGTSSYEQYF.

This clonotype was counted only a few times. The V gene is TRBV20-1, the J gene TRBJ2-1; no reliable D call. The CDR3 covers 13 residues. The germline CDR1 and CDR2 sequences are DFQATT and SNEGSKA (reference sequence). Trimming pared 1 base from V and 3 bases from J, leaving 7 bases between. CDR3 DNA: TGCAGTGCTAGAGCGCCTCTCTACAATGAGCAGTTCTTC. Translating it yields CSARAPLYNEQFF.